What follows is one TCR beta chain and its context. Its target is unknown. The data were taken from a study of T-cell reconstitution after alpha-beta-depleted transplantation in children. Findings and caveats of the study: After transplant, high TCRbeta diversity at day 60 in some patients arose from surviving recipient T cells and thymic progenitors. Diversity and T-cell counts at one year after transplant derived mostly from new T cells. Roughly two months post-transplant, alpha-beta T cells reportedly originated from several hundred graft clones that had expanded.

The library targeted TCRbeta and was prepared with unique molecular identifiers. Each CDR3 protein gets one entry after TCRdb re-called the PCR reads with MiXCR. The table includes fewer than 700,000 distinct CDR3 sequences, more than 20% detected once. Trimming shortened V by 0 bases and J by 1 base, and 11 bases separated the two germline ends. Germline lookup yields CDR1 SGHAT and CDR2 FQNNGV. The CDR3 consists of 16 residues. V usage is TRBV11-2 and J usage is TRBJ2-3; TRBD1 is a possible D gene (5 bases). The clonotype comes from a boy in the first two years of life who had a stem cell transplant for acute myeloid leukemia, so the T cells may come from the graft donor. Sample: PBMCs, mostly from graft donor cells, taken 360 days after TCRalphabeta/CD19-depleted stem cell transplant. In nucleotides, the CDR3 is TGTGCCAGCAGCTTAGATCCTGACAGTCGCACAGATACGCAGTATTTT. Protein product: CASSLDPDSRTDTQYF.